A selection of T cell receptor beta chains follows, all from one sample in a study of blood T cell repertoires in COVID-19. The assay was immunoSEQ multiplex PCR, and TCRdb's table has in-frame clones only and misses some. The profile shows about 140,000 clones, 70% to 90% of them singletons. The sequenced material came from peripheral blood. The source of these receptors is a human donor in a cohort sampled during active COVID-19. The CDR3 runs from the conserved cysteine through the conserved F or W. A D gene is named only where the DNA matches it firmly. Part of the rows lack a size; the others show once, few, many or a class for expanded clones.

CDR3nt: TGCGCCAGCAGCTCGGGATGGGACAGCTCCTACGAGCAGTACTTC; CDR3aa: CASSSGWDSSYEQYF; v_gene: TRBV5-1; abundance: .; d_gene: TRBD1; j_gene: TRBJ2-7
CDR3nt: TGTGCCAGCAGCCCAATAGGACAGGGGGCTTACGAGCAGTACTTC; CDR3aa: CASSPIGQGAYEQYF; v_gene: TRBV28; abundance: .; d_gene: TRBD1; j_gene: TRBJ2-7
CDR3nt: TGCGCCAGCAGTTCAGACAGATATAATGAAAAACTGTTTTTT; CDR3aa: CASSSDRYNEKLFF; v_gene: TRBV5-1; abundance: .; d_gene: .; j_gene: TRBJ1-4
CDR3nt: TGTGCCAGCAGCTGGTTGGGGCAAAGCACAGATACGCAGTATTTT; CDR3aa: CASSWLGQSTDTQYF; v_gene: TRBV5-4; abundance: .; d_gene: .; j_gene: TRBJ2-3
CDR3nt: TGTGCCACCAGCGACAGGGAGAACACTGAAGCTTTCTTT; CDR3aa: CATSDRENTEAFF; v_gene: TRBV15; abundance: few; d_gene: TRBD1; j_gene: TRBJ1-1
CDR3nt: TGCGCCAGCAGCCAAGATGACAGGGAGGTCTGGCCCCAGCATTTT; CDR3aa: CASSQDDREVWPQHF; v_gene: TRBV4-1; abundance: .; d_gene: TRBD1; j_gene: TRBJ1-5
CDR3nt: TGTGCCAGCAGTGACTCAGGGGGCCCAGCTCCAGATACGCAGTATTTT; CDR3aa: CASSDSGGPAPDTQYF; v_gene: TRBV6-4; abundance: .; d_gene: TRBD1; j_gene: TRBJ2-3
CDR3nt: TGTGCCAGCAGCTTAGGGGTGACAGGGCGGCGCTACGAGCAGTACTTC; CDR3aa: CASSLGVTGRRYEQYF; v_gene: TRBV7-2; abundance: .; d_gene: TRBD1; j_gene: TRBJ2-7
CDR3nt: TGCGCCAGCAGCCTGACAGGGGGCCCTGAAGCTTTCTTT; CDR3aa: CASSLTGGPEAFF; v_gene: TRBV5-1; abundance: .; d_gene: TRBD1; j_gene: TRBJ1-1
CDR3nt: TGTGCCAGCAGCTTAACGCGGGGTAGCGGGATTACCAATGAGCAGTTCTTC; CDR3aa: CASSLTRGSGITNEQFF; v_gene: TRBV7-8; abundance: few; d_gene: TRBD2; j_gene: TRBJ2-1
CDR3nt: TGTGCCAGTAGTCAGGGGACAGGGGCCCCAGATACGCAGTATTTT; CDR3aa: CASSQGTGAPDTQYF; v_gene: TRBV19; abundance: .; d_gene: TRBD1; j_gene: TRBJ2-3
CDR3nt: TGTGCCAGCAGTCAGGAAACAGGCTATGGCTACACCTTC; CDR3aa: CASSQETGYGYTF; v_gene: TRBV6-6; abundance: .; d_gene: .; j_gene: TRBJ1-2
CDR3nt: TGTGCCAGCAGTGAAGCGCGGGTGGCAGCCTACTACGAGCAGTACTTC; CDR3aa: CASSEARVAAYYEQYF; v_gene: TRBV6-1; abundance: .; d_gene: .; j_gene: TRBJ2-7
CDR3nt: TGCGCCAGCAGCTTATTAAGGGGTGACTACAATGAGCAGTTCTTC; CDR3aa: CASSLLRGDYNEQFF; v_gene: TRBV5-1; abundance: few; d_gene: .; j_gene: TRBJ2-1
CDR3nt: TGTGCCAGTAGCCTCGGACAGGGGGCTTCTAATTCACCCCTCCACTTT; CDR3aa: CASSLGQGASNSPLHF; v_gene: TRBV19; abundance: .; d_gene: TRBD1; j_gene: TRBJ1-6
CDR3nt: TGTGCCAGCAGCCCATCAGGGACAGGGGGCCGAGAGACCCAGTACTTC; CDR3aa: CASSPSGTGGRETQYF; v_gene: TRBV7-9; abundance: .; d_gene: TRBD1; j_gene: TRBJ2-5
CDR3nt: TGTGCCAGCACCGAAAGGGGAGGGTACGAGCAGTACTTC; CDR3aa: CASTERGGYEQYF; v_gene: TRBV6-5; abundance: .; d_gene: TRBD2; j_gene: TRBJ2-7
CDR3nt: TGTGCCTCCCGGGGGGGTCTCTCGAATGAGCAGTTCTTC; CDR3aa: CASRGGLSNEQFF; v_gene: TRBV19; abundance: .; d_gene: TRBD2; j_gene: TRBJ2-1
CDR3nt: TGTGCCAGTAGTTATCGAGAAACGCCCCTCCACTTT; CDR3aa: CASSYRETPLHF; v_gene: TRBV19; abundance: .; d_gene: .; j_gene: TRBJ1-6
CDR3nt: TGTGCCAGCAGTTTACCCGGAGACGGGGAGCTGTTTTTT; CDR3aa: CASSLPGDGELFF; v_gene: TRBV27; abundance: .; d_gene: .; j_gene: TRBJ2-2
CDR3nt: TGTGCCAGCAGCCAATCTAGGACAGGGCTCCAAGAGACCCAGTACTTC; CDR3aa: CASSQSRTGLQETQYF; v_gene: TRBV16; abundance: .; d_gene: TRBD1; j_gene: TRBJ2-5
CDR3nt: TGCGCCAGCAGCCACTACATAGGGGCCCTAGGCTCAGTAGATACGCAGTATTTT; CDR3aa: CASSHYIGALGSVDTQYF; v_gene: TRBV4-1; abundance: .; d_gene: .; j_gene: TRBJ2-3
CDR3nt: TGTGCCAGCAGTTTCTCGGTCGGCACCGGGGAGCTGTTTTTT; CDR3aa: CASSFSVGTGELFF; v_gene: TRBV27; abundance: once; d_gene: .; j_gene: TRBJ2-2
CDR3nt: TGTGCCATGGAGGCGGGGAGCACAGATACGCAGTATTTT; CDR3aa: CAMEAGSTDTQYF; v_gene: TRBV7-9; abundance: .; d_gene: .; j_gene: TRBJ2-3
CDR3nt: TGCAGTGCTAGTAAGGGAGAGGCCGGGGAGCTGTTTTTT; CDR3aa: CSASKGEAGELFF; v_gene: TRBV20-1; abundance: .; d_gene: .; j_gene: TRBJ2-2
CDR3nt: TGTGCCAGCAGCGTGGGCGGGACTAGCGGCCCCTACGAGCAGTACTTC; CDR3aa: CASSVGGTSGPYEQYF; v_gene: TRBV9; abundance: few; d_gene: TRBD2; j_gene: TRBJ2-7
CDR3nt: TGTGCCAGCTCACCCGAGGGCAATGAGCAGTTCTTC; CDR3aa: CASSPEGNEQFF; v_gene: TRBV18; abundance: .; d_gene: .; j_gene: TRBJ2-1
CDR3nt: TGTGCCAGCAGGGCAGGGTACGATCAGCCCCAGCATTTT; CDR3aa: CASRAGYDQPQHF; v_gene: TRBV2; abundance: .; d_gene: .; j_gene: TRBJ1-5
CDR3nt: TGCGCCAGCAGTCCTACAGGGGGCAGCCAAGAGACCCAGTACTTC; CDR3aa: CASSPTGGSQETQYF; v_gene: TRBV5-1; abundance: .; d_gene: TRBD1; j_gene: TRBJ2-5
CDR3nt: TGTGCCAGCAGCTTAGCTTCTGCGGGAGGGCCTAGGGTTGAGCAGTTCTTC; CDR3aa: CASSLASAGGPRVEQFF; v_gene: TRBV11-3; abundance: few; d_gene: TRBD2; j_gene: TRBJ2-1
CDR3nt: TGCGCCAGCAGCGCGGGACGAGTGAACACTGAAGCTTTCTTT; CDR3aa: CASSAGRVNTEAFF; v_gene: TRBV5-1; abundance: .; d_gene: .; j_gene: TRBJ1-1
CDR3nt: TGTGCCACCAGCAATACATATGGAGGCAGGGGGCTGGCCACTGAAGCTTTCTTT; CDR3aa: CATSNTYGGRGLATEAFF; v_gene: TRBV15; abundance: once; d_gene: TRBD1; j_gene: TRBJ1-1
CDR3nt: TGTGCCATTACGGGGACAGGCTCCTACGAGCAGTACTTC; CDR3aa: CAITGTGSYEQYF; v_gene: TRBV7-9; abundance: .; d_gene: TRBD1; j_gene: TRBJ2-7
CDR3nt: TGTGCCAGCAGACTTAGCGGGGCAGGCGAGCAGTACTTC; CDR3aa: CASRLSGAGEQYF; v_gene: TRBV5-4; abundance: .; d_gene: TRBD2; j_gene: TRBJ2-7
CDR3nt: TGTGCCAGCAGAACGGGACAGGTCCACGAGCAGTACTTC; CDR3aa: CASRTGQVHEQYF; v_gene: TRBV5-8; abundance: .; d_gene: TRBD1; j_gene: TRBJ2-7
CDR3nt: TGTGCCAGCAACCACGTGCCGACAGGGGTAAACGAGCAGTACTTC; CDR3aa: CASNHVPTGVNEQYF; v_gene: TRBV7-8; abundance: .; d_gene: TRBD1; j_gene: TRBJ2-7
CDR3nt: TGTGCCACCGCGGGGGGAGCCAATCAGCCCCAGCATTTT; CDR3aa: CATAGGANQPQHF; v_gene: TRBV18; abundance: few; d_gene: .; j_gene: TRBJ1-5
CDR3nt: TGTGCCAGCAGTTACCGGCGGGCCTACGAGCAGTACTTC; CDR3aa: CASSYRRAYEQYF; v_gene: TRBV6-2/TRBV6-3; abundance: .; d_gene: .; j_gene: TRBJ2-7
CDR3nt: TGTGCCAGCAGCCCTCGGGACAGGGAACACTCTGGAAACACCATATATTTT; CDR3aa: CASSPRDREHSGNTIYF; v_gene: TRBV9; abundance: .; d_gene: TRBD1; j_gene: TRBJ1-3
CDR3nt: TGTGCCAGCAGCCCCTTGACAGGGAGGAAGGGAGAGACCCAGTACTTC; CDR3aa: CASSPLTGRKGETQYF; v_gene: TRBV14; abundance: .; d_gene: .; j_gene: TRBJ2-5
CDR3nt: TGTGCCAGCAGTCCACAGGGGGGGAACACTGAAGCTTTCTTT; CDR3aa: CASSPQGGNTEAFF; v_gene: TRBV27; abundance: .; d_gene: TRBD1; j_gene: TRBJ1-1
CDR3nt: TGTGCCAGCAGTAGACAGGGGCCTTCTAATGAAAAACTGTTTTTT; CDR3aa: CASSRQGPSNEKLFF; v_gene: TRBV27; abundance: .; d_gene: TRBD1; j_gene: TRBJ1-4
CDR3nt: TGTGCCAGCAGTTACTCGAGCAGGGGCTATGGCTACACCTTC; CDR3aa: CASSYSSRGYGYTF; v_gene: TRBV6-2/TRBV6-3; abundance: few; d_gene: .; j_gene: TRBJ1-2
CDR3nt: TGTGCCAGCAGTTCCTTGGGGGGAGTCATCCACGAGCAGTACTTC; CDR3aa: CASSSLGGVIHEQYF; v_gene: TRBV27; abundance: .; d_gene: .; j_gene: TRBJ2-7
CDR3nt: TGTGCCAGCAGTTCAGGGATCTCTGGAAACACCATATATTTT; CDR3aa: CASSSGISGNTIYF; v_gene: TRBV6-5; abundance: .; d_gene: .; j_gene: TRBJ1-3
CDR3nt: TGTGCCAGCAGCCTAGGGGGGGTCCTAGCCAAAAACATTCAGTACTTC; CDR3aa: CASSLGGVLAKNIQYF; v_gene: TRBV7-9; abundance: .; d_gene: .; j_gene: TRBJ2-4
CDR3nt: TGCGCCAGCAGCTTGGCCTCTGGGGGGACCTACGAGCAGTACTTC; CDR3aa: CASSLASGGTYEQYF; v_gene: TRBV5-1; abundance: .; d_gene: .; j_gene: TRBJ2-7
CDR3nt: TGTGCCAGCAGCTTGGCCACAAAAGACAGGGAAGCTTTCTTT; CDR3aa: CASSLATKDREAFF; v_gene: TRBV5-4; abundance: once; d_gene: .; j_gene: TRBJ1-1
CDR3nt: TGTGCCAGCAGCTCCGGGACTAGCGGATACGAGCAGTACTTC; CDR3aa: CASSSGTSGYEQYF; v_gene: TRBV5-4; abundance: .; d_gene: TRBD2; j_gene: TRBJ2-7
CDR3nt: TGTGCCAGCAGCTTCCCCCCCTCCATGGCAGCCGGGGAGCTGTTTTTT; CDR3aa: CASSFPPSMAAGELFF; v_gene: TRBV7-8; abundance: .; d_gene: .; j_gene: TRBJ2-2
CDR3nt: TGTGCCAGCAGCTTAGATAGGCGGGTCACAGATACGCAGTATTTT; CDR3aa: CASSLDRRVTDTQYF; v_gene: TRBV7-2; abundance: .; d_gene: .; j_gene: TRBJ2-3
CDR3nt: TGTGCCAGCAGCCAGGGGGACAGGGGCGGCTCTGGAAACACCATATATTTT; CDR3aa: CASSQGDRGGSGNTIYF; v_gene: TRBV3-1/TRBV3-2; abundance: .; d_gene: TRBD1; j_gene: TRBJ1-3
CDR3nt: TGTGCCAGCAGCTTGGAGGGCAGGGGGCTAATAGCCAAAAACATTCAGTACTTC; CDR3aa: CASSLEGRGLIAKNIQYF; v_gene: TRBV5-6; abundance: once; d_gene: TRBD1; j_gene: TRBJ2-4
CDR3nt: TGTGCCAGCCTAAACCAAGGAGCCATTACCGGGGAGCTGTTTTTT; CDR3aa: CASLNQGAITGELFF; v_gene: TRBV6-5; abundance: .; d_gene: .; j_gene: TRBJ2-2
CDR3nt: TGTGCCACCAGCTCGCCGCCGCGAGATACGCAGTATTTT; CDR3aa: CATSSPPRDTQYF; v_gene: TRBV15; abundance: .; d_gene: .; j_gene: TRBJ2-3
CDR3nt: TGTGCCAGTAGTGCAAGGACCCGGGGAATCTACGAGCAGTACTTC; CDR3aa: CASSARTRGIYEQYF; v_gene: TRBV19; abundance: .; d_gene: .; j_gene: TRBJ2-7